This entry lists 29 T cell receptor beta chains sequenced from one sample in a study of OX40 agonist ivuxolimab in advanced cancers. Clones were read by immunoSEQ multiplex PCR, and TCRdb kept only the in-frame ones, dropping some. The sample consists of some 150,000 clones, under 95% of them appearing once. This material consisted of CD4+ or CD8+ T cells sorted from blood, taken in a trial of the OX40 agonist ivuxolimab. The receptors come from an adult with an advanced solid tumor such as melanoma, head and neck, liver or kidney cancer.

V gene TRBV5-6 combines with J gene TRBJ2-7; 7 bases agree with TRBD2. J lost 1 base, V lost 0 bases, and 4 bases had no gene match. CDR1 and CDR2 from the germline V gene are SGHDT and YYEEEE. This CDR3 spans 15 amino acids. The CDR3 loop is CASSLGSGASYEQYF. Written as DNA, the CDR3 is TGTGCCAGCAGCTTGGGCAGCGGGGCTTCCTACGAGCAGTACTTC.

Comment on this clone: At one boundary the junction diverges from the germline segment, which might be a read error. The V and J genes are TRBV7-9 and TRBJ1-3; D is unclear. Germline V CDR1 and CDR2: SEHNR, FQNEAQ (reference sequence). CDR3 length equals 14 residues. Here the CDR3 reads CASSQEVAGNTIYF. The CDR3 bases are TGCGCCAGCAGCCAAGAAGTTGCTGGAAACACCATATATTTT.

This chain connects TRBV30 to TRBJ1-1, with 7 bases fitting TRBD1. The CDR3 is 14 residues long. V lost 2 bases to trimming and J lost 5 bases; unmatched junction nucleotides: 8. Per the germline V gene, CDR1 is GTSNPN and CDR2 is SVGIG (reference sequence). CDR3 sequence: CAWSFNRGWTEAFF. As DNA, the CDR3 is TGTGCCTGGAGTTTCAACAGGGGATGGACTGAAGCTTTCTTT.

V and J are TRBV11-2 and TRBJ2-3; the match to TRBD1 covers 7 bases. V dropped 3 bases and J dropped 1; count of bases not matched to a gene: 1. The CDR3 length is 14 residues. The germline gives CDR1 SGHAT, CDR2 FQNNGV. Written as DNA, the CDR3 is TGTGCCAGCAGCTTCGACAGGGGCACAGATACGCAGTATTTT. Translating gives CASSFDRGTDTQYF.

V is TRBV28 and J is TRBJ1-4; D remains ambiguous. CDR3 size: 13 residues. V was cut by 5 bases and J by 8 bases, with 12 bases left in between. Germline V lookup: CDR1 MDHEN, CDR2 SYDVKM. The CDR3 reads CASSPGSREKLFF. CDR3 DNA: TGTGCCAGCAGTCCGGGGAGTCGGGAAAAACTGTTTTTT. The variable domain in full, with the rest retrieved from reference TRBV28 and TRBJ1-4, is DVKVTQSSRYLVKRTGEKVFLECVQDMDHENMFWYRQDPGLGLRLIYFSYDVKMKEKGDIPEGYSVSREKKERFSLILESASTNQTSMYLCASSPGSREKLFFGSGTQLSVL.

The chain has TRBV6-6 and TRBJ2-7; 7 bases fit TRBD2. V lost 1 base and J lost 4; bases outside the gene matches: 4. The CDR3 sequence is 14 residues long. From germline, CDR1 is MNHNY and CDR2 SVGAGI (reference sequence). The CDR3 reads CASSYWPSGYEQYF. The CDR3 DNA reads TGTGCCAGCAGTTACTGGCCTAGCGGTTACGAGCAGTACTTC.

A word on this clone: One junction end does not reproduce the germline sequence, and a read error may be involved. The V and J genes are TRBV5-4 and TRBJ1-1; no firm D call. The CDR3 consists of 13 residues. The germline V gene encodes CDR1 SGHNT and CDR2 YYREEE (reference sequence). The CDR3 coding sequence is TGCGCCAGCAGCCAAGATCCCATCACTGAAGCTTTCTTT. Protein sequence: CASSQDPITEAFF.

The chain recombines TRBV30 with TRBJ1-2, with no clear D. Germline V gene lookup returns CDR1 GTSNPN and CDR2 SVGIG (reference sequence). Trimming took 2 bases from V and 6 from J, leaving 10 bases between them. CDR3 size: 12 residues. This CDR3 reads CAWSPSWDGYTF. The CDR3 DNA reads TGTGCCTGGAGTCCATCCTGGGATGGCTACACCTTC.

The chain joins TRBV7-2 to TRBJ2-7; the match to TRBD2 covers 7 bases. The CDR3 runs 13 residues. Trimming took 8 bases from V and 7 from J; bases not matched to a gene: 11. CDR1 and CDR2 (germline): SGHTA, FQGNSA. CDR3 nucleotides: TGTGCCAGCCGACCAGCGGGGTCTTGGGAGCAGTACTTC. Its protein product is CASRPAGSWEQYF.

The chain is built from TRBV11-2 and TRBJ2-5; 7 positions agree with TRBD1. This CDR3 comprises 14 residues. Germline V gives CDR1 SGHAT, CDR2 FQNNGV. V dropped 4 bases and J dropped 2; count of bases not matched to a gene: 4. CDR3 bases: TGTGCCAGCAGCTCGGGACAGATACAAGAGACCCAGTACTTC. Translation gives CASSSGQIQETQYF. The full variable domain, in which reference TRBV11-2 and TRBJ2-5 provide the parts outside the CDR3, is EAGVAQSPRYKIIEKRQSVAFWCNPISGHATLYWYQQILGQGPKLLIQFQNNGVVDDSQLPKDRFSAERLKGVDSTLKIQPAKLEDSAVYLCASSSGQIQETQYFGPGTRLLVL.

This chain joins TRBV6-4 and TRBJ2-2, with TRBD2 as a possible D gene (7 bases). Looked up from germline, CDR1 is MRHNA and CDR2 is SNTAGT. V shed 6 bases and J shed 2 bases, with 13 bases lying between them. The CDR3 has 15 amino acids. CDR3 region: CASSRGAINTGELFF. The CDR3 nucleotides are TGTGCCAGCAGCCGGGGGGCCATAAACACCGGGGAGCTGTTTTTT.

The chain uses TRBV25-1 and TRBJ2-7, with D tentatively TRBD2 (6 bases). Germline V gives CDR1 MGHDK, CDR2 SYGVNS. The V end lost 1 base, the J end lost 4 bases, and 17 bases lay between the germline ends. The CDR3 is made up of 16 amino acids. The CDR3 region has the DNA TGTGCCAGCAGTGAATCACCAGGCCTCGGGGGTTACGAGCAGTACTTC. This codes for CASSESPGLGGYEQYF.

The CDR3 loop reads CASSRSGNRTEAFF. CDR3 DNA: TGTGCCAGCAGTCGCTCAGGGAATCGCACTGAAGCTTTCTTT. The chain combines TRBV27 with TRBJ1-1; TRBD1 is a possible D gene (5 bases). V shed 5 bases and J shed 4 bases, with 14 bases lying between them. Germline loops: CDR1 MNHEY, CDR2 SMNVEV (reference sequence). This CDR3 has 14 amino acids.

The chain has TRBV28 and TRBJ2-5; 8 bases fit TRBD2. From germline, CDR1 is MDHEN and CDR2 SYDVKM. V gave up 2 bases and J gave up 5 bases; unmatched junction bases: 4. The CDR3 covers 14 residues. In DNA, the CDR3 is TGTGCCAGCAGTTTAGGCGGGAGGCTGGAGACCCAGTACTTC. It is translated as CASSLGGRLETQYF. The entire variable domain, with the rest obtained from reference TRBV28 and TRBJ2-5, is as follows: DVKVTQSSRYLVKRTGEKVFLECVQDMDHENMFWYRQDPGLGLRLIYFSYDVKMKEKGDIPEGYSVSREKKERFSLILESASTNQTSMYLCASSLGGRLETQYFGPGTRLLVL.

This clone was picked up a small number of times. This chain uses TRBV9 with TRBJ1-6, with 9 bases matching TRBD1. This CDR3 spans 16 amino acids. Losses at the gene ends were 6 bases for V and 4 bases for J; bases not matched to a gene: 8. From germline, CDR1 is SGDLS and CDR2 YYNGEE. CDR3 region: CASTGGTGWYNSPLHF. The CDR3, as DNA: TGTGCCAGCACCGGAGGGACAGGGTGGTATAATTCACCCCTCCACTTT.

This rearrangement joins TRBV19 to TRBJ2-2; unclear D gene. Germline CDR1 LNHDA, CDR2 SQIVND (reference sequence). Trimming left V 0 bases short and J 5 bases short, with 7 bases between. This CDR3 comprises 14 residues. CDR3 residues: CASSIDRTTGELFF. The CDR3 DNA is TGTGCCAGTAGTATAGATCGAACTACCGGGGAGCTGTTTTTT.

The genes are TRBV4-1 and TRBJ2-5; possible D gene TRBD1, 5 bases. V lost 1 base and J 4 bases, leaving 13 bases between the germline ends. CDR3 length equals 15 residues. Germline CDR1 is MGHRA and CDR2 is YSYEKL. This CDR3 is CASSQGSGIGETQYF. The CDR3 nucleotides are TGCGCCAGCAGCCAAGGTTCAGGGATAGGAGAGACCCAGTACTTC.

V gene TRBV6-5 combines with J gene TRBJ1-1; 8 bases align to TRBD1. CDR1 is MNHEY, CDR2 SVGAGI, per germline. The CDR3 spans 15 residues. The ends lost 5 bases at V and 3 bases at J; junction bases unmatched: 8. The CDR3 DNA sequence: TGTGCCAGCAGTCGGACAGGGTTGGGTGACACTGAAGCTTTCTTT. This gives the protein CASSRTGLGDTEAFF.

This clone showed up just once. Other DNA variants within this sample encode the same CDR3. The genes are TRBV5-8 and TRBJ2-7; 7 bases are shared with TRBD1. There are 18 residues in the CDR3. CDR1 and CDR2 from the germline V gene are SGHTS and YDEGEE. Trimming removed 4 bases from V and 2 bases from J; junction bases left unmatched: 18. The CDR3 DNA follows: TGTGCCAGCAGCCCGACTGGACAGGCCGACCTACCCACCTACGAGCAGTACTTC. Translated, it gives CASSPTGQADLPTYEQYF.

The chain recombines TRBV30 with TRBJ1-5; possible D gene TRBD1, 6 bases. The CDR3 covers 14 residues. CDR1 and CDR2 (germline): GTSNPN, SVGIG (reference sequence). The ends were cut back, 3 bases at V and 2 bases at J, with 11 bases in the middle. The CDR3 loop is CAWSSTGRNQPQHF. As DNA, the CDR3 is TGTGCCTGGAGCTCGACAGGTCGCAATCAGCCCCAGCATTTT.

In its sample, this clone was seen a few times. The chain has TRBV9 and TRBJ1-1; possibly TRBD1 for D (6 bases). This CDR3 is 14 amino acids long. Deletions cut 0 bases from V and 5 bases from J, with 11 bases between. The germline CDR1 and CDR2 sequences are SGDLS and YYNGEE. The CDR3 coding sequence is TGTGCCAGCAGCGTAGGGGGGGCAGTAACTGAAGCTTTCTTT. Translated: CASSVGGAVTEAFF.

The V call is TRBV29-1, the J call TRBJ2-7, with D maybe TRBD2 (6 bases). CDR1 and CDR2 (germline): SQVTM, ANQGSEA. The V end was cut by 4 bases, the J end by 2 bases, with 12 bases between. The CDR3 has 13 residues. The CDR3 DNA follows: TGCAGCGTTGTTTCGGGGGTTCCCTACGAGCAGTACTTC. It encodes CSVVSGVPYEQYF.

The chain employs TRBV6-5 and TRBJ1-1, with a possible D match to TRBD1 (5 bases). The CDR3 runs 11 residues. Germline CDR1 MNHEY, CDR2 SVGAGI. The V end was cut by 6 bases, the J end by 8 bases, with 10 bases between. In DNA, the CDR3 is TGTGCCAGCAGCCACAGGTTGGAAGCTTTCTTT. It specifies CASSHRLEAFF.

Notes on this clone: Its ends do not fully match the called genes, so a read error is possible. This chain joins TRBV5-4 and TRBJ2-2; D unclear. The CDR3 loop spans 14 amino acids. Germline assignment: CDR1 SGHNT and CDR2 YYREEE (reference sequence). The CDR3 bases are TGCGCCAGCAGCCCCTCTGTTACCACCGGGGAGCTGTTTTTT. Translated: CASSPSVTTGELFF.

The chain carries TRBV5-3 and TRBJ1-1, with D maybe TRBD1 (6 bases). TRBV5-3 is identified as an open reading frame with a role that is uncertain. The CDR3 extends over 15 amino acids. The V and J ends lost 8 bases and 1 base respectively, with 18 bases between them. CDR3 nucleotides: TGTGCCAGCAGCCCGAACTTGGGACAGAACACTGAAGCTTTCTTT. Translation: CASSPNLGQNTEAFF.

The rearrangement uses TRBV7-8 and TRBJ2-7, with 7 bases that match TRBD2. CDR3 length equals 12 residues. Unmatched junction bases numbered 11, after V lost 11 bases and J lost 7 bases. Germline V lookup: CDR1 SGHVS, CDR2 FQNEAQ. CDR3 in amino acids: CASGRREKEQYF. CDR3 in DNA: TGTGCCTCCGGGCGGCGGGAGAAAGAGCAGTACTTC.

The chain uses TRBV6-1 and TRBJ2-7; 7 bases fit TRBD2. The V gene end was trimmed by 0 bases and the J gene end by 7 bases; junction bases not matched to a gene: 3. The germline gives CDR1 MNHNS, CDR2 SASEGT. CDR3 length: 13 residues. For the CDR3, the DNA is TGTGCCAGCAGTGAAGCGGGAGGGTGGGAGCAGTACTTC. Translating gives CASSEAGGWEQYF.

This chain links TRBV2 with TRBJ2-2; 13 bases are a match to TRBD2. The germline CDR1 and CDR2 sequences are SNHLY and FYNNEI. Germline trimming cut 6 bases from V and 5 bases from J; bases unmatched to any gene: 9. The CDR3 extends over 17 amino acids. The CDR3 nucleotides read TGTGCCAGCAGCCGTACTAGCGGGAGGGCCTCGACCGGGGAGCTGTTTTTT. This gives the protein CASSRTSGRASTGELFF.

The chain is built from TRBV19 and TRBJ2-5, with TRBD1 matching 7 bases. With 6 bases clipped from V and 1 base from J, the junction kept 5 bases outside the gene matches. CDR1 is LNHDA and CDR2 is SQIVND in the germline V gene (reference sequence). The CDR3 sequence is 14 residues long. The CDR3 DNA reads TGTGCCAGTAGGGTGCACAGGGGCCAAGAGACCCAGTACTTC. Amino acid sequence: CASRVHRGQETQYF.